This entry lists 32 T cell receptor beta chains sequenced from one sample in a study of response to subunit inactivated influenza vaccine. A single record per CDR3 protein comes from TCRdb applying MiXCR to the RT-PCR reads. The table lists 450,000 to 600,000 distinct CDR3 sequences, approximately 7.3% of them singletons. Here the sequenced sample was PBMCs from blood, taken about 24 months after vaccination. These receptors were collected from a man in his fifties or sixties who received an inactivated influenza vaccine.

This clonotype was observed at least ten times. The rearrangement uses TRBV10-3 and TRBJ1-4, with a tentative D call TRBD1 (5 bases). V lost 3 bases to trimming and J lost 10 bases, with 6 bases between them. This CDR3 is built from 11 residues. CDR1 and CDR2 (germline): ENHRY, SYGVKD. As DNA, the CDR3 is TGTGCCATCAGTGATGGGGGAAAACTGTTTTTT. Translation: CAISDGGKLFF.

This clonotype occurred many times. The V call is TRBV5-1, the J call TRBJ2-5; possible D gene TRBD1, 5 bases. Between the trimmed V and J ends, which lost 2 bases and 5 bases, there was a span of 13 bases. Germline CDR1 is SGHRS and CDR2 is YFSETQ. There are 14 residues in the CDR3. The CDR3 region has the DNA TGCGCCAGCAGCTTACCACAGGCGCTGGAGACCCAGTACTTC. Its protein product is CASSLPQALETQYF.

This clonotype was seen a few times. The V and J genes are TRBV27 and TRBJ2-7; 9 bases are shared with TRBD1. The V segment lost 0 bases and the J segment 7 bases; nucleotides outside the gene matches: 13. Germline assignment: CDR1 MNHEY and CDR2 SMNVEV (reference sequence). This CDR3 contains 17 residues. The CDR3 loop reads CASSLSKGTGLGREQYF. The CDR3 DNA reads as TGTGCCAGCAGTTTATCGAAGGGGACAGGGTTAGGACGAGAGCAGTACTTC.

The genes are TRBV2 and TRBJ1-1; D may be TRBD1 (5 bases). There are 12 residues in the CDR3. V dropped 10 bases and J dropped 1 base, with 10 bases sitting between them. Germline CDR1 SNHLY, CDR2 FYNNEI. The CDR3 sequence: CATTGGNTEAFF. The CDR3 DNA reads TGTGCCACCACTGGGGGGAACACTGAAGCTTTCTTT.

The chain combines TRBV30 with TRBJ1-2; TRBD1 agrees at 8 bases. Per germline, CDR1 GTSNPN and CDR2 SVGIG (reference sequence). The CDR3 contains 14 residues. V lost 7 bases and J lost 8; bases outside the gene matches: 15. Written as DNA, the CDR3 is TGTGCCTCGAAGATCCCAGGGGGCGAGGGGGGCTACACCTTC. Its translation: CASKIPGGEGGYTF. Combining the CDR3 with reference TRBV30 and TRBJ1-2 gives the whole variable domain SQTIHQWPATLVQPVGSPLSLECTVEGTSNPNLYWYRQAAGRGLQLLFYSVGIGQISSEVPQNLSASRPQDRQFILSSKKLLLSDSGFYLCASKIPGGEGGYTFGSGTRLTVV.

This clonotype was seen at least ten times. The chain carries TRBV10-3 and TRBJ2-3; 8 nucleotides agree with TRBD1. The CDR3 totals 17 residues. V shed 5 bases, J shed 2 bases, and the junction held 12 bases outside the gene matches. Germline V lookup: CDR1 ENHRY, CDR2 SYGVKD. CDR3 nucleotide sequence: TGTGCCATCAGTCCCAGACAGGGGCTTAAAACCACAGATACGCAGTATTTT. Amino acids: CAISPRQGLKTTDTQYF.

The chain links TRBV28 to TRBJ1-4; 9 bases fit TRBD1. CDR3 size: 18 residues. Per the germline V gene, CDR1 is MDHEN and CDR2 is SYDVKM. Trimming took 3 bases from V and 7 from J; bases not matched to a gene: 15. The CDR3 DNA reads as TGTGCCAGCAGTTTGAGGCCCAGGACAGGGGTCTTTCGTGAAAAACTGTTTTTT. It specifies CASSLRPRTGVFREKLFF.

This clonotype was seen repeatedly, ten times or more. DNA for the CDR3: TGCGCCAGCAGCTTGGATAGGACAGAGAATTCACCCCTCCACTTT. It translates to CASSLDRTENSPLHF. The chain combines TRBV5-1 with TRBJ1-6; weak D call: TRBD1 (6 bases). The germline CDR1 and CDR2 sequences are SGHRS and YFSETQ. There are 15 residues in the CDR3. With 0 bases removed from V and 7 bases from J, the gap between germline ends came to 11 bases.

This clonotype was counted ten times or more. The rearrangement joins TRBV10-3 to TRBJ1-1; D is unresolved. In germline, CDR1 is ENHRY, CDR2 SYGVKD. Trimming cost V 5 bases and J 8 bases, with 12 bases left between them. This CDR3 region has 12 residues. This chain's CDR3 is CAISKGDIEAFF. CDR3 DNA sequence: TGTGCCATCAGTAAAGGCGATATCGAAGCTTTCTTT.

This clonotype has ten or more counts. V usage is TRBV12-3 or TRBV12-4 and J usage is TRBJ2-7, with 12 positions matching TRBD2. Trimming took 4 bases from V and 5 from J; bases not matched to a gene: 6. The CDR3 runs to 15 residues. The CDR3 region is CASSYRTSGIHEQYF. The CDR3 coding sequence is TGTGCCAGCAGTTACCGGACTAGCGGGATTCACGAGCAGTACTTC.

The CDR3 DNA is TGTGCCAGCAGTCCCTCCCTGCTAGGGAATCAGCCCCAGCATTTT. Its translation is CASSPSLLGNQPQHF. The chain recombines TRBV28 with TRBJ1-5; D not certain. Germline values: CDR1 MDHEN, CDR2 SYDVKM. V shed 5 bases and J shed 4 bases, with 15 bases lying between them. The length of the CDR3 is 15 residues. Full variable domain (missing parts from reference TRBV28 and TRBJ1-5): DVKVTQSSRYLVKRTGEKVFLECVQDMDHENMFWYRQDPGLGLRLIYFSYDVKMKEKGDIPEGYSVSREKKERFSLILESASTNQTSMYLCASSPSLLGNQPQHFGDGTRLSIL.

This clonotype appeared a few times. The J gene is TRBJ2-5, the V gene TRBV4-1; D is unclear. V was cut by 3 bases and J by 4 bases, with 21 bases left in between. CDR3 length: 17 residues. The germline CDR1 and CDR2 sequences are MGHRA and YSYEKL. The CDR3 is CASSQVRLLGPLETQYF. The CDR3 coding sequence is TGCGCCAGCAGCCAGGTTAGACTCCTAGGACCGCTAGAGACCCAGTACTTC.

This clonotype occurred a few times. The gene calls are TRBV9 and TRBJ2-3; D assignment may be TRBD1 or TRBD2 (5 bases each). The germline V gene has CDR1 SGDLS and CDR2 YYNGEE. Between the trimmed V and J ends, which lost 0 bases and 0 bases, there was a span of 17 bases. The CDR3 is made up of 18 amino acids. CDR3 protein: CASSVAWDGSSSTDTQYF. CDR3 sequence (DNA): TGTGCCAGCAGCGTAGCATGGGACGGTTCCTCTAGCACAGATACGCAGTATTTT.

In this sample, this clonotype turned up many times. The gene calls are TRBV5-6 and TRBJ2-1; 10 bases line up with TRBD2. Germline CDR1 reads SGHDT; CDR2 reads YYEEEE. The length of the CDR3 is 15 residues. V gave up 4 bases and J gave up 4 bases; unmatched junction bases: 5. The CDR3 DNA sequence: TGTGCCAGCAGCCGGGGGGGACTAGCGTACAATGAGCAGTTCTTC. Translation gives CASSRGGLAYNEQFF.

V is TRBV20-1 and J is TRBJ2-5; 8 bases line up with TRBD1. The CDR3 spans 14 residues. Germline assignment: CDR1 DFQATT and CDR2 SNEGSKA (reference sequence). Trimming removed 1 base from V and 4 bases from J; junction bases left unmatched: 5. The CDR3 reads CSARGAGGRETQYF. CDR3 DNA: TGCAGTGCTAGAGGGGCAGGGGGCAGAGAGACCCAGTACTTC.

This clonotype was seen a handful of times. The V and J genes are TRBV7-2 and TRBJ2-3; tentative D call: TRBD2 (6 bases). Trimming removed 6 bases at V and 5 bases at J, with 18 bases between. CDR3 length equals 15 residues. Germline V gene data show CDR1 as SGHTA and CDR2 as FQGNSA. The CDR3 sequence: CASSLGAGWGDTQYF. Written as DNA, the CDR3 is TGTGCCAGCAGTCTAGGGGCGGGGTGGGGAGATACGCAGTATTTT.

This clonotype showed up many times. This rearrangement joins TRBV10-3 to TRBJ1-6; the D is unclear. V dropped 3 bases and J dropped 7 bases, with 10 bases sitting between them. Germline loops: CDR1 ENHRY, CDR2 SYGVKD. The CDR3 is 14 residues long. This chain's CDR3 is CAISEFQGNSPLHF. Here the CDR3 DNA reads TGTGCCATCAGTGAATTCCAAGGGAATTCACCCCTCCACTTT.

The table lists this clonotype with many counts. The genes are TRBV10-3 and TRBJ1-5, with TRBD1 as a possible D gene (6 bases). The CDR3 contains 14 residues. V was shortened by 6 bases and J by 0 bases, with 9 bases between the two germline ends. The V gene's germline CDR1 is ENHRY and CDR2 SYGVKD. The CDR3 reads CAISSGASNQPQHF. CDR3 DNA sequence: TGTGCCATCAGCTCAGGGGCTAGCAATCAGCCCCAGCATTTT.

In its sample, this clonotype was seen a few times. The CDR3 DNA reads as TGTGCCAGCGGGGCGGACAGGGTTTCTGGCGAGCAGTACTTC. Its translation: CASGADRVSGEQYF. The rearrangement joins TRBV2 to TRBJ2-7, with 8 bases matching TRBD1. The ends lost 8 bases at V and 6 bases at J; junction bases unmatched: 12. CDR1 is SNHLY and CDR2 is FYNNEI in the germline V gene. The CDR3 has 14 amino acids.

This clonotype has a handful of counts. The chain is built from TRBV6-1 and TRBJ2-7; a weak D match, TRBD1 (6 bases). This CDR3 comprises 13 residues. Trimming took 3 bases from V and 3 from J, leaving 9 bases between them. Germline V gives CDR1 MNHNS, CDR2 SASEGT. CDR3 region: CASSEDRYYEQYF. The CDR3 nucleotides read TGTGCCAGCAGTGAGGACAGATACTACGAGCAGTACTTC.

The chain carries TRBV6-1 and TRBJ1-4, with TRBD1 identical over 12 bases. J gave up 2 bases and V 7 bases, and 8 bases lay outside the gene matches. This CDR3 is 17 amino acids long. CDR1 and CDR2 (germline): MNHNS, SASEGT. CDR3 sequence: CASKTGTGGQTNEKLFF. CDR3 nucleotide sequence: TGTGCCAGCAAGACGGGGACAGGGGGCCAGACTAATGAAAAACTGTTTTTT.

V and J are TRBV2 and TRBJ2-1, with 9 bases matching TRBD2. V gave up 6 bases and J gave up 6 bases; unmatched junction bases: 12. CDR3 length: 16 amino acids. From germline, CDR1 is SNHLY and CDR2 FYNNEI. Here the CDR3 reads CASRGGAGGELNEQFF. DNA for the CDR3: TGTGCCAGCAGGGGGGGAGCGGGGGGTGAACTCAATGAGCAGTTCTTC. Looking up the rest from reference TRBV2 and TRBJ2-1 gives the full variable domain: EPEVTQTPSHQVTQMGQEVILRCVPISNHLYFYWYRQILGQKVEFLVSFYNNEISEKSEIFDDQFSVERPDGSNFTLKIRSTKLEDSAMYFCASRGGAGGELNEQFFGPGTRLTVL.

The gene calls are TRBV7-9 and TRBJ1-4; TRBD1 matches at 7 bases. The germline CDR1 and CDR2 sequences are SEHNR and FQNEAQ (reference sequence). There are 16 residues in the CDR3. J lost 0 bases, V lost 5 bases, and 6 bases had no gene match. DNA for the CDR3: TGTGCCAGCAGCGACAGGGCTCTCGCAACTAATGAAAAACTGTTTTTT. Encoded protein: CASSDRALATNEKLFF.

This rearrangement joins TRBV6-2 or TRBV6-3 to TRBJ2-1; 11 nucleotides align to TRBD2. J gave up 1 base and V 6 bases, and 11 bases lay outside the gene matches. The CDR3 consists of 18 residues. Germline CDR1 is MNHEY and CDR2 is SVGEGT. The CDR3, as DNA: TGTGCCAGCAGCCCCGAACTAGCGGGAGTTGCGTCCTACAATGAGCAGTTCTTC. It yields the protein CASSPELAGVASYNEQFF.

In its sample, this clonotype was seen a few times. The V and J genes are TRBV5-5 and TRBJ1-1; possible D gene TRBD1, 5 bases. Germline CDR1 is SGHKS and CDR2 is YYEKEE (reference sequence). The CDR3 covers 13 residues. V lost 6 bases, J lost 5 bases, and 14 bases lay in between. The CDR3 sequence: CASTLGWGTEAFF. CDR3 DNA sequence: TGTGCCAGCACCCTGGGGTGGGGGACTGAAGCTTTCTTT.

This clonotype was recorded many times. The chain employs TRBV20-1 and TRBJ2-5; TRBD1 is a possible D gene (6 bases). The germline gives CDR1 DFQATT, CDR2 SNEGSKA (reference sequence). This CDR3 is built from 13 residues. V lost 5 bases and J lost 2, with 12 bases in between. The CDR3 coding sequence is TGCAGTGCTGCCGTTAGGGGGCAAGAGACCCAGTACTTC. Encoded protein: CSAAVRGQETQYF.

J is TRBJ1-1 and V is TRBV20-1, with D maybe TRBD1 (6 bases). In germline, CDR1 is DFQATT, CDR2 SNEGSKA (reference sequence). The CDR3 length is 17 residues. Trimming left V 6 bases short and J 2 bases short, with 25 bases between. In DNA, the CDR3 is TGCAGTGCACCCCCTTCGGGGGGCGCTCTGTTTAACACTGAAGCTTTCTTT. Translation gives CSAPPSGGALFNTEAFF.

J is TRBJ1-5 and V is TRBV14; 7 bases line up with TRBD1. The CDR3 contains 17 residues. V shed 3 bases and J 1 base; nucleotides not matched to a gene: 9. Germline assignment: CDR1 SGHDN and CDR2 FVKESK. DNA of the CDR3: TGTGCCAGCAGCCACCTAAGACAGGGAAGGAGCAATCAGCCCCAGCATTTT. Translating gives CASSHLRQGRSNQPQHF.

There are a few counts of this clonotype. The gene calls are TRBV25-1 and TRBJ1-2, with no clear D. The V and J ends lost 5 bases and 5 bases respectively, with 15 bases between them. This CDR3 comprises 14 residues. CDR1 is MGHDK, CDR2 SYGVNS, per germline. CDR3 loop: CASSKLGVEYGYTF. Here the CDR3 DNA reads TGTGCCAGCAGTAAACTCGGGGTAGAATATGGCTACACCTTC.

This clonotype was seen many times. The chain is built from TRBV7-6 and TRBJ2-1, with TRBD1 matching 7 bases. This CDR3 spans 12 amino acids. With V trimmed by 8 bases and J by 2 bases, 0 bases remained unmatched. CDR1 SGHVS and CDR2 FNYEAQ come from the germline V gene. The CDR3 DNA follows: TGTGCCAGCGGGACAGCCTACAATGAGCAGTTCTTC. As protein: CASGTAYNEQFF.

In its sample, this clonotype was seen many times. The genes are TRBV5-1 and TRBJ2-1, with D perhaps TRBD2 (6 bases). The germline V gene encodes CDR1 SGHRS and CDR2 YFSETQ. This CDR3 has 14 residues. V lost 4 bases and J 1 base, leaving 9 bases between the germline ends. The CDR3 bases are TGCGCCAGCAGCCGGGACTCTTCCTACAATGAGCAGTTCTTC. Translation gives CASSRDSSYNEQFF.

This clonotype has ten or more counts. This sequence joins TRBV5-1 and TRBJ2-3, with TRBD2 matching over 13 bases. The germline V gene has CDR1 SGHRS and CDR2 YFSETQ. J gave up 6 bases and V 4 bases, and 11 bases lay outside the gene matches. This CDR3 is 17 amino acids long. Here the CDR3 reads CASSAYRGLAGKDTQYF. The DNA for the CDR3 is TGCGCCAGCAGCGCTTACCGGGGACTAGCGGGAAAGGATACGCAGTATTTT.